The 27 T cell receptor beta chains listed next were all sequenced from one sample in a study of OX40 agonist ivuxolimab in advanced cancers. Using immunoSEQ multiplex PCR, the repertoire was profiled, and TCRdb retains in-frame clones only, with some absent. The sample lists roughly 100,000 clones; 90% to 95% were seen once. The material sequenced was CD4+ or CD8+ T cells sorted from blood, taken in a trial of the OX40 agonist ivuxolimab. The source of these receptors is an adult with an advanced solid tumor such as melanoma, head and neck, liver or kidney cancer.

V is TRBV10-3 and J is TRBJ1-4; the D is unclear. Trimming took 0 bases from V and 7 from J, leaving 3 bases between them. Germline V gene data show CDR1 as ENHRY and CDR2 as SYGVKD. The CDR3 has 12 residues. The CDR3 DNA reads as TGTGCCATCAGTGAGTCGGGTGAAAAACTGTTTTTT. This codes for CAISESGEKLFF.

The J gene is TRBJ1-2, the V gene TRBV30; no clear D. Germline CDR1 reads GTSNPN; CDR2 reads SVGIG (reference sequence). V was pared by 3 bases and J by 8 bases, with 13 bases between. The CDR3 has 12 amino acids. CDR3 sequence reads: CAWSHPGSGYTF. Written as DNA, the CDR3 is TGTGCCTGGAGCCATCCCGGATCCGGCTACACCTTC.

The rearrangement joins TRBV6-5 to TRBJ1-2; D is unresolved. Trimming cost V 4 bases and J 5 bases, with 5 bases left between them. Germline-derived CDR1 and CDR2 are MNHEY and SVGAGI. The CDR3 runs to 11 residues. The CDR3 nucleotides are TGTGCCAGCAGTTCGTCTTATGGCTACACCTTC. It codes for CASSSSYGYTF.

This rearrangement joins TRBV4-3 to TRBJ2-1; D is perhaps TRBD2 (5 bases). This CDR3 has 16 residues. From germline, CDR1 is LGHNA and CDR2 YSLEER. The V end was cut by 4 bases, the J end by 10 bases, with 23 bases between. CDR3 in DNA: TGCGCCAGCAGCCTCGAGGGAAGCGGATTCCTTCGGGAGCAGTTCTTC. Translated, it gives CASSLEGSGFLREQFF.

The chain combines TRBV14 with TRBJ2-3, with D possibly TRBD1 on 7 matching bases. The CDR3 is 20 residues long. V dropped 0 bases and J dropped 2 bases, with 24 bases sitting between them. CDR1 and CDR2 from the germline V gene are SGHDN and FVKESK. The CDR3 nucleotides read TGTGCCAGCAGCCAAGATAGGGGGCTTAGCGGAGCAATACACACAGATACGCAGTATTTT. This encodes CASSQDRGLSGAIHTDTQYF. Drawing the rest from reference TRBV14 and TRBJ2-3, the complete variable domain is EAGVTQFPSHSVIEKGQTVTLRCDPISGHDNLYWYRRVMGKEIKFLLHFVKESKQDESGMPNNRFLAERTGGTYSTLKVQPAELEDSGVYFCASSQDRGLSGAIHTDTQYFGPGTRLTVL.

The chain links TRBV15 to TRBJ1-3, with a weak D call TRBD1 (5 bases). CDR3 length: 16 amino acids. Germline V gives CDR1 LNHNV, CDR2 YYDKDF (reference sequence). Trimming pared 0 bases from V and 0 bases from J, leaving 9 bases between. This chain's CDR3 is CATSRDRVNSGNTIYF. The CDR3 region has the DNA TGTGCCACCAGCAGAGACAGGGTTAACTCTGGAAACACCATATATTTT.

The chain links TRBV28 to TRBJ2-2; the match to TRBD1 covers 7 bases. The CDR3 is 15 residues long. V lost 5 bases and J lost 4; bases outside the gene matches: 7. Germline V gene data show CDR1 as MDHEN and CDR2 as SYDVKM. The CDR3: CASSLDRVSTGELFF. CDR3 nucleotides: TGTGCCAGCAGTCTTGACAGGGTTTCCACCGGGGAGCTGTTTTTT.

This clone was seen a handful of times. This sequence joins TRBV6-1 and TRBJ1-1, with unresolved D. This CDR3 comprises 11 residues. The V gene lost 7 bases and the J gene lost 4 bases, with 7 bases spanning the gap. In germline, CDR1 is MNHNS, CDR2 SASEGT. The CDR3: CASKRVTEAFF. CDR3 nucleotide sequence: TGTGCCAGCAAGAGGGTCACTGAAGCTTTCTTT.

This sequence joins TRBV30 and TRBJ2-2, with 9 bases identical to TRBD2. CDR1 and CDR2 (germline): GTSNPN, SVGIG (reference sequence). There are 16 residues in the CDR3. The trim removed 3 bases at V and 3 bases at J, leaving 8 bases unmatched. The DNA for the CDR3 is TGTGCCTGGAGGAGCGGGGGGTCAGGATACACCGGGGAGCTGTTTTTT. This codes for CAWRSGGSGYTGELFF.

J is TRBJ1-5 and V is TRBV30; D is uncertain. The CDR3 covers 13 residues. Trimming cost V 2 bases and J 4 bases, with 9 bases left between them. Germline V CDR1 and CDR2: GTSNPN, SVGIG (reference sequence). The chain's CDR3 is CAWSREVNQPQHF. For the CDR3, the DNA is TGTGCCTGGAGTCGGGAGGTGAATCAGCCCCAGCATTTT.

In this sample, this clone turned up once. The rearrangement uses TRBV5-4 and TRBJ2-3; 8 bases agree with TRBD1. Germline CDR1 and CDR2: SGHNT and YYREEE (reference sequence). With V trimmed by 10 bases and J by 4 bases, 8 bases remained unmatched. The CDR3 has 13 residues. CDR3 protein: CAYRDRNSDTQYF. DNA of the CDR3: TGTGCCTATCGGGACAGGAACTCAGATACGCAGTATTTT. Variable domain in full (rest from reference TRBV5-4 and TRBJ2-3): ETGVTQSPTHLIKTRGQQVTLRCSSQSGHNTVSWYQQALGQGPQFIFQYYREEENGRGNFPPRFSGLQFPNYSSELNVNALELDDSALYLCAYRDRNSDTQYFGPGTRLTVL.

This rearrangement joins TRBV15 to TRBJ2-2, with 8 nucleotides matching TRBD2. Germline V gene data show CDR1 as LNHNV and CDR2 as YYDKDF (reference sequence). Losses at the gene ends were 0 bases for V and 6 bases for J; bases not matched to a gene: 9. CDR3 length: 17 amino acids. For the CDR3, the DNA is TGTGCCACCAGCAGAGATCGTCCGGGGGGGGCCGCCGGGGAGCTGTTTTTT. Translation: CATSRDRPGGAAGELFF. The whole variable domain, remainder taken from reference TRBV15 and TRBJ2-2, is DAMVIQNPRYQVTQFGKPVTLSCSQTLNHNVMYWYQQKSSQAPKLLFHYYDKDFNNEADTPDNFQSRRPNTSFCFLDIRSPGLGDTAMYLCATSRDRPGGAAGELFFGEGSRLTVL.

The chain combines TRBV6-5 with TRBJ2-7; 9 positions match TRBD1. V gave up 7 bases and J gave up 4 bases; unmatched junction bases: 11. CDR1 is MNHEY, CDR2 SVGAGI, per germline. The CDR3 has 15 residues. As DNA, the CDR3 is TGTGCCAGCATTCGGACAGGGGCCACCTCATACGAGCAGTACTTC. This translates into CASIRTGATSYEQYF.

This clone was recorded once. This sequence joins TRBV5-8 and TRBJ2-2, with unresolved D. The V gene lost 4 bases and the J gene lost 6 bases, with 10 bases spanning the gap. From germline, CDR1 is SGHTS and CDR2 YDEGEE. The CDR3 totals 13 residues. Here the CDR3 reads CASSETVAGELFF. The CDR3 DNA sequence: TGTGCCAGCAGCGAAACGGTAGCCGGGGAGCTGTTTTTT.

This clone was detected once. The chain has TRBV2 and TRBJ2-7; D may be TRBD1 (6 bases). Trimming stripped 6 bases from V and 0 bases from J, with 12 bases between. Germline CDR1 SNHLY, CDR2 FYNNEI. The CDR3 has 14 amino acids. The CDR3: CASSRTESSYEQYF. The CDR3 bases are TGTGCCAGCAGCCGGACAGAGAGCTCCTACGAGCAGTACTTC.

J is TRBJ2-7 and V is TRBV28; 7 positions match TRBD1. The CDR3 loop spans 12 amino acids. The germline CDR1 and CDR2 sequences are MDHEN and SYDVKM. The ends lost 6 bases at V and 4 bases at J; junction bases unmatched: 3. The CDR3 loop is CASSEQGYEQYF. CDR3 DNA: TGTGCCAGCAGCGAACAGGGGTACGAGCAGTACTTC.

This chain joins TRBV29-1 and TRBJ2-1; TRBD1 aligns across 7 bases. V trimming: 7 bases; J trimming: 8 bases; junction bases outside the gene matches: 8. This CDR3 is 12 amino acids long. CDR1 is SQVTM, CDR2 ANQGSEA, per germline. The CDR3 here is CSAKTGIDEQFF. The CDR3 DNA follows: TGCAGCGCTAAGACAGGGATCGATGAGCAGTTCTTC.

The chain has TRBV27 and TRBJ2-3; 8 nucleotides agree with TRBD2. CDR3 length equals 16 residues. CDR1 and CDR2 (germline): MNHEY, SMNVEV (reference sequence). V lost 4 bases and J lost 0; bases outside the gene matches: 6. The CDR3 coding sequence is TGTGCCAGCAGTTCGTACGGGACTAGTAGCACAGATACGCAGTATTTT. Amino acids: CASSSYGTSSTDTQYF.

The rearrangement links TRBV6-1 to TRBJ1-3, with D hard to call. The CDR3 has 15 residues. Trimming left V 1 base short and J 0 bases short, with 7 bases between. From germline, CDR1 is MNHNS and CDR2 SASEGT. The CDR3 protein is CASSEGRSSGNTIYF. CDR3 DNA sequence: TGTGCCAGCAGTGAAGGAAGGAGCTCTGGAAACACCATATATTTT.

This rearrangement joins TRBV4-2 to TRBJ1-5, with 9 bases that match TRBD1. From germline, CDR1 is LGHNA and CDR2 YNFKEQ. The CDR3 contains 15 residues. V was clipped by 3 bases and J by 5 bases; unmatched bases: 5. CDR3 coding DNA: TGTGCCAGCAGCCAGTTACAGGGGGCATATCAGCCCCAGCATTTT. It translates to CASSQLQGAYQPQHF.

CDR3 nucleotide sequence: TGTGCCAGCTCACCAGAGGGACGAGGGAAGCAGTACTTC. This sequence encodes CASSPEGRGKQYF. V usage is TRBV18 and J usage is TRBJ2-7; the D gene could be TRBD1 or TRBD2 (5 bases each). The CDR3 extends over 13 amino acids. The germline CDR1 and CDR2 sequences are KGHSH and LQKENI. Between the trimmed V and J ends, which lost 2 bases and 8 bases, there was a span of 13 bases.

V is TRBV10-3 and J is TRBJ1-5, with TRBD1 as a possible D gene (6 bases). Germline V gives CDR1 ENHRY, CDR2 SYGVKD. The CDR3 consists of 17 residues. The germline V and J ends were trimmed by 3 bases and 0 bases, with 15 bases remaining between them. CDR3 protein: CAISDSRMDSSNQPQHF. CDR3 DNA: TGTGCCATCAGTGACTCAAGGATGGACAGTAGCAATCAGCCCCAGCATTTT.

The rearrangement links TRBV12-1 to TRBJ2-1; the table's TRBD2 call for D was not verified on the DNA. TRBV12-1 is a pseudogene segment. The CDR3 contains 12 residues. CDR3 sequence: CASSLILLNRFF. CDR3 coding DNA: TGTGCCAGCAGTCTTATCCTCCTAAACCGGTTCTTC.

This clone has a single count. The chain employs TRBV5-1 and TRBJ1-1; D unclear. The CDR3 runs to 12 residues. Trimming left V 4 bases short and J 1 base short, with 5 bases between. Looked up from germline, CDR1 is SGHRS and CDR2 is YFSETQ. CDR3 sequence: CASSPGNTEAFF. The CDR3 nucleotides are TGCGCCAGCAGCCCGGGGAACACTGAAGCTTTCTTT.

J is TRBJ1-2 and V is TRBV4-2; tentative D call: TRBD1 (5 bases). Per germline, CDR1 LGHNA and CDR2 YNFKEQ. Between the trimmed V and J ends, which lost 1 base and 3 bases, there was a span of 9 bases. This CDR3 has 14 amino acids. This CDR3 is CASSQAGGDYGYTF. In nucleotides, the CDR3 is TGTGCCAGCAGCCAAGCCGGGGGAGACTATGGCTACACCTTC.

The genes are TRBV6-1 and TRBJ1-1; TRBD1 aligns across 12 bases. This CDR3 region has 14 residues. V gave up 8 bases and J gave up 1 base; unmatched junction bases: 2. Per germline, CDR1 MNHNS and CDR2 SASEGT. CDR3 coding DNA: TGTGCCAGCGGGGACAGGGGGCGGAACACTGAAGCTTTCTTT. Protein: CASGDRGRNTEAFF.

The chain carries TRBV23-1 and TRBJ2-7; D is ambiguous. TRBV23-1 falls under the ORF class, with uncertain function. Trimming left V 2 bases short and J 0 bases short, with 17 bases between. The CDR3 has 17 residues. The CDR3 loop reads CASSQNTDGRPSYEQYV. CDR3 bases: TGCGCCAGCAGTCAAAATACGGACGGACGGCCCTCCTACGAGCAGTACGTC.